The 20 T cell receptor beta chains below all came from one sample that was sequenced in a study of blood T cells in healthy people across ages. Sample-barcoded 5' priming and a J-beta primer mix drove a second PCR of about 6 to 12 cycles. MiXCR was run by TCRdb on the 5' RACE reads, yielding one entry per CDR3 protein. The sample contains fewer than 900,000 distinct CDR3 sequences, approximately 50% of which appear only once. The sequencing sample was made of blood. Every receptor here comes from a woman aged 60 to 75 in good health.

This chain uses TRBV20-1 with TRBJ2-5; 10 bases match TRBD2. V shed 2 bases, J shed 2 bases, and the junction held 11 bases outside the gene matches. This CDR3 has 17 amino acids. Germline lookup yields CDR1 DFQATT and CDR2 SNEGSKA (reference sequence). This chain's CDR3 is CSARLHGLAVKQETQYF. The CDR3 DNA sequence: TGCAGTGCTAGACTACACGGACTAGCGGTTAAACAAGAGACCCAGTACTTC.

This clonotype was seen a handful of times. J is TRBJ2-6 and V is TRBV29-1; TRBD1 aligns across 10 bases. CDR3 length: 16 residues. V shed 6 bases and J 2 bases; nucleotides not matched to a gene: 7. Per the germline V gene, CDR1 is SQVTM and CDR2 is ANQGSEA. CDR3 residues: CSVDPGQGPGANVLTF. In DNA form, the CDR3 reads TGCAGCGTAGATCCGGGACAGGGGCCTGGGGCCAACGTCCTGACTTTC.

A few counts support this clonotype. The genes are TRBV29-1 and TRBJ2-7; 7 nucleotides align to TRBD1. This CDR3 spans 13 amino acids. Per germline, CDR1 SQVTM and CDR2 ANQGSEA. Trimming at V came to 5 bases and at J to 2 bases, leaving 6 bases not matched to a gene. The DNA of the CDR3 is TGCAGCGTTAATACAGGGGTGACCTACGAGCAGTACTTC. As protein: CSVNTGVTYEQYF.

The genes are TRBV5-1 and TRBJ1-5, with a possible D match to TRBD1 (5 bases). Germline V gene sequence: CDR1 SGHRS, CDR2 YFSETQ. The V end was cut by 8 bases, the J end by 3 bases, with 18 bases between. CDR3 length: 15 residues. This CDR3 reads CARSNGDRANQPQHF. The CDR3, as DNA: TGCGCCAGGAGCAACGGAGACAGAGCCAATCAGCCCCAGCATTTT.

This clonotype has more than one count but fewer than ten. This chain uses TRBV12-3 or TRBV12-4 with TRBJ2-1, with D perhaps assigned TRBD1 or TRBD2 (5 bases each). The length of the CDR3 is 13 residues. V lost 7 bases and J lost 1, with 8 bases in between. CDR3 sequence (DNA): TGTGCCAGCACGGGACGGTCCTACAATGAGCAGTTCTTC. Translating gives CASTGRSYNEQFF.

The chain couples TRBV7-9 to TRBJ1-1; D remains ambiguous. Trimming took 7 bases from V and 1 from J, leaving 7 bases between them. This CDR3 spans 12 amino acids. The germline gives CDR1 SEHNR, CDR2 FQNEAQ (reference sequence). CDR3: CASNIQNTEAFF. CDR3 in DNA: TGTGCCAGCAACATACAGAACACTGAAGCTTTCTTT.

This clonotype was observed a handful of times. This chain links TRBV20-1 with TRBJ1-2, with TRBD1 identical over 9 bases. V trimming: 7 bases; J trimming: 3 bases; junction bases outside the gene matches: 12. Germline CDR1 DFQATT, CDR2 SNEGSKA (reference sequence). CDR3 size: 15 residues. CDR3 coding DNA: TGCAGTGATACGACTACAGGGGGCGGATACTATGGCTACACCTTC. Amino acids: CSDTTTGGGYYGYTF.

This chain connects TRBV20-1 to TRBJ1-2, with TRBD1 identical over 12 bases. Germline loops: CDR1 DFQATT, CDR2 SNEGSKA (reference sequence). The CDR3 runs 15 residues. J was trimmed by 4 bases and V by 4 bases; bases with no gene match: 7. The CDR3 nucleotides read TGCAGTGCTACCGGGACAGGGGGCGCGAGCTATGGCTACACCTTC. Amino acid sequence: CSATGTGGASYGYTF.

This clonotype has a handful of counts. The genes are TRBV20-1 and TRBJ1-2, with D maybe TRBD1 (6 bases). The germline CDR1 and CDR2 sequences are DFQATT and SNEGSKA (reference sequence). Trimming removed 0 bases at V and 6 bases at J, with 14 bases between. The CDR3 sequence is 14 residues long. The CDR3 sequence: CSAREGNREDGYTF. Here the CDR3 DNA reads TGCAGTGCTAGAGAGGGGAACAGGGAGGATGGCTACACCTTC.

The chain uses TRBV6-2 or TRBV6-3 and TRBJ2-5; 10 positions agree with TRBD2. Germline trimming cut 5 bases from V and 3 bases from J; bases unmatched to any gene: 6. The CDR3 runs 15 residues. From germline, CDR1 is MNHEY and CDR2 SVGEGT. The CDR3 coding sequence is TGTGCCAGCAGTCAACCGGGACTAGCGAAAGAGACCCAGTACTTC. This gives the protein CASSQPGLAKETQYF.

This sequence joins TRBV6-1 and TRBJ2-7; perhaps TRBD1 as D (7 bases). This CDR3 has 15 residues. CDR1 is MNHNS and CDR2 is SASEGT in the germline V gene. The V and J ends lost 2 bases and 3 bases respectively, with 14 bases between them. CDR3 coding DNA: TGTGCCAGCAGTGAAATAGGAGGGGGCATCTACGAGCAGTACTTC. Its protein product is CASSEIGGGIYEQYF.

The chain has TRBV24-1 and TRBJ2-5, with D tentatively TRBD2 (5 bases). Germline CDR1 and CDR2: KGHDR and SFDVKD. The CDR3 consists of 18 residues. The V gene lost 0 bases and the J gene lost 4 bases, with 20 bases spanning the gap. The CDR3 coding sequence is TGTGCCACCAGTGATTTGGGACCGGGAAAAGTACCGATAGAGACCCAGTACTTC. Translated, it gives CATSDLGPGKVPIETQYF.

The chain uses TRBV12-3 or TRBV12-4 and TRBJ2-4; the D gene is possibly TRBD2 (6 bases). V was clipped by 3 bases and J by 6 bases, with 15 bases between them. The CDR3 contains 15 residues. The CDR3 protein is CASSFGLSGGNIQYF. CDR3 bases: TGTGCCAGCAGTTTCGGGCTTAGCGGTGGAAACATTCAGTACTTC.

CDR3 in amino acids: CSARSPGTSGRDSYEQYF. The CDR3, as DNA: TGCAGTGCTAGATCTCCCGGGACTAGCGGGAGGGACTCCTACGAGCAGTACTTC. This chain joins TRBV20-1 and TRBJ2-7; 16 bases are shared with TRBD2. CDR1 and CDR2 (germline): DFQATT, SNEGSKA (reference sequence). With V trimmed by 2 bases and J by 0 bases, 7 bases remained unmatched. The CDR3 runs to 18 residues.

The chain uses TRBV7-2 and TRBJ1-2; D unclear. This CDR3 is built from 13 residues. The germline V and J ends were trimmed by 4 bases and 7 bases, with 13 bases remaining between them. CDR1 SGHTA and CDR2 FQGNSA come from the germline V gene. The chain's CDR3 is CASSSVNSGGYTF. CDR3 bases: TGTGCCAGCAGCTCAGTCAACTCGGGTGGCTACACCTTC.

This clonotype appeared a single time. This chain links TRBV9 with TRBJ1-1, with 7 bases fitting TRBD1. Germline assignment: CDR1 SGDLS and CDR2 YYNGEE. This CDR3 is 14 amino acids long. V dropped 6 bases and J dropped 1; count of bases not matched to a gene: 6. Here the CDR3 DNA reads TGTGCCAGCACGGGACAGCTATCGAACACTGAAGCTTTCTTT. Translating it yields CASTGQLSNTEAFF.

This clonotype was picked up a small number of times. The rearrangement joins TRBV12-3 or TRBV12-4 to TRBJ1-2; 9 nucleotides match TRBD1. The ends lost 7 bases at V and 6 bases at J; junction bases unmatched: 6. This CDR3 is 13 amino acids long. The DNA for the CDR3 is TGTGCCAGCAAAATGGGACAGGGCCATGGCTACACCTTC. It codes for CASKMGQGHGYTF.

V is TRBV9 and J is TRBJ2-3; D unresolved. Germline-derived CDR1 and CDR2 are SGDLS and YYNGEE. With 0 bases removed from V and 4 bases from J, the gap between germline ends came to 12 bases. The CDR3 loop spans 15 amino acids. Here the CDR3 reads CASSVARVPADTQYF. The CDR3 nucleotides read TGTGCCAGCAGCGTAGCTAGGGTCCCGGCAGATACGCAGTATTTT. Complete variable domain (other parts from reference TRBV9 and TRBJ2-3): DSGVTQTPKHLITATGQRVTLRCSPRSGDLSVYWYQQSLDQGLQFLIQYYNGEERAKGNILERFSAQQFPDLHSELNLSSLELGDSALYFCASSVARVPADTQYFGPGTRLTVL.

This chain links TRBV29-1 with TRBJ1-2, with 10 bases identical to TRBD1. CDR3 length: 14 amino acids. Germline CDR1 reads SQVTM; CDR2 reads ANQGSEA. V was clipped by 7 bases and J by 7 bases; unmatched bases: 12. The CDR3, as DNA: TGCAGCGCGGTCCCGACAGGGGGCACCGGTGGCTACACCTTC. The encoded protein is CSAVPTGGTGGYTF.

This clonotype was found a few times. CDR3 sequence reads: CSVEDLSGWGGYGYTF. The CDR3 DNA is TGCAGCGTTGAAGATTTAAGTGGGTGGGGCGGCTATGGCTACACCTTC. V usage is TRBV29-1 and J usage is TRBJ1-2, with D perhaps matching TRBD1 (5 bases). The V gene lost 0 bases and the J gene lost 4 bases, with 18 bases spanning the gap. The CDR3 runs 16 residues. Germline CDR1 SQVTM, CDR2 ANQGSEA.